This paragraph reports one TCR beta chain. In the original analysis: Using reference gene primer amplification, nucleated cell counts were estimated. The protocol was immunoSEQ multiplex PCR, while the TCRdb copy is restricted to in-frame clones and leaves out a portion. V and J calls and clone size are copied from that table; D and trimming were computed from the DNA. The repertoire holds some 170,000 clones, with roughly 80% as singletons. The CDR3 covers 14 residues. In germline, CDR1 is GTSNPN, CDR2 SVGIG (reference sequence). V lost 3 bases and J 4 bases, leaving 13 bases between the germline ends. The sample originates from a study of blood T cell repertoires in COVID-19. Overall study context: COVID-19 samples collected from the United States, Italy and Spain covered acute and convalescent phases. PBMCs, B-cell-depleted T cells, or T cells provided the cDNA or gDNA that made up the material.

The J gene is TRBJ1-5, the V gene TRBV30; maybe TRBD1 (5 bases). The sample comprised peripheral blood. The sequence was collected from a woman aged 70 to 79 with acute or convalescent COVID-19. The CDR3 reads CAWRTRGINQPQHF. CDR3 sequence (DNA): TGTGCCTGGAGGACTCGGGGGATAAATCAGCCCCAGCATTTT.